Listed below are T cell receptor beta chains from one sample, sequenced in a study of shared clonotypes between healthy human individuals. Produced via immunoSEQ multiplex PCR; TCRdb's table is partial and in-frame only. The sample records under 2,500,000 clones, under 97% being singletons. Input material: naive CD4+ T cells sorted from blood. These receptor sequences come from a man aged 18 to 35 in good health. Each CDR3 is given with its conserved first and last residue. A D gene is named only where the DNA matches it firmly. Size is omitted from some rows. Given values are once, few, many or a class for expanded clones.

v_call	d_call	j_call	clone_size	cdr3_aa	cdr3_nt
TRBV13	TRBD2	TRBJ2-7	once	CASSLRTSLSYEQYF	TGTGCCAGCAGCTTGAGGACTAGCCTCTCCTACGAGCAGTACTTC
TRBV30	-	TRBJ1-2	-	CAWSVGGTQTNYGYTF	TGTGCCTGGAGTGTGGGCGGGACACAAACTAACTATGGCTACACCTTC
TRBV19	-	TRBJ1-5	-	CASTPTRQANQPQHF	TGTGCCAGTACCCCCACCCGACAGGCCAATCAGCCCCAGCATTTT
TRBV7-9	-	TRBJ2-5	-	CASNREFTGGPQETQYF	TGTGCCAGCAACCGGGAATTCACGGGGGGCCCTCAAGAGACCCAGTACTTC
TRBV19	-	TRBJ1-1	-	CASSTWKNTEAFF	TGTGCCAGTAGTACCTGGAAGAACACTGAAGCTTTCTTT
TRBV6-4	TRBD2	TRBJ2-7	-	CASSEREGLEQYF	TGTGCCAGCAGTGAGCGGGAGGGCCTTGAGCAGTACTTC
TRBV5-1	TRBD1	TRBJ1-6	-	CASSLGTGETPLHF	TGCGCCAGCAGCTTGGGCACAGGGGAAACCCCCCTCCACTTT
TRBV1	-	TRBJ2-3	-	CTKNSRGLGTDTQYF	TGCACCAAAAACTCCAGGGGTCTGGGCACAGATACGCAGTATTTT
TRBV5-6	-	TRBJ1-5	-	CASSLGGYGNQPQHF	TGTGCCAGCAGCTTGGGTGGTTACGGCAATCAGCCCCAGCATTTT
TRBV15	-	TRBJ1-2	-	CATSRAGANYGYTF	TGTGCCACCAGCAGAGCAGGGGCTAACTATGGCTACACCTTC
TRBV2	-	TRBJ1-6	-	CASSVTSSYNSPLHF	TGTGCCAGCAGTGTTACAAGCTCCTATAATTCACCCCTCCACTTT
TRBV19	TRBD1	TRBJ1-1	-	CASSRDRDNTEAFF	TGTGCCAGCTCCCGGGACAGGGATAACACTGAAGCTTTCTTT
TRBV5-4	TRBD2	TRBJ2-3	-	CASSLGLSGRATDTQYF	TGTGCCAGCAGCTTGGGGCTCTCCGGGAGGGCCACAGATACGCAGTATTTT
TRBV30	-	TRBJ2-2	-	CAWSVSSNTGELFF	TGTGCCTGGAGTGTATCATCGAACACCGGGGAGCTGTTTTTT
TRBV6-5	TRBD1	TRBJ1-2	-	CASSRTGQEYTF	TGTGCCAGCAGTCGGACAGGGCAAGAGTACACCTTC
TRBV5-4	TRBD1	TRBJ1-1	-	CASSTTGSGTEAFF	TGTGCCAGCAGCACGACAGGGTCGGGTACTGAAGCTTTCTTT
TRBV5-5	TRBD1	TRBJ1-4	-	CASSGGQGAPIEKLFF	TGTGCCAGCAGCGGAGGACAGGGGGCCCCTATTGAAAAACTGTTTTTT
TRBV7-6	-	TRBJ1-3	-	CASSLVPDQGGNTIYF	TGTGCCAGCAGCTTAGTGCCAGATCAAGGGGGAAACACCATATATTTT
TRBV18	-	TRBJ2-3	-	CASSQLFTDTQYF	TGTGCCAGCTCACAACTCTTCACAGATACGCAGTATTTT
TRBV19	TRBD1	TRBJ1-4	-	CASSIQGTNEKLFF	TGTGCCAGTAGCATACAGGGGACTAATGAAAAACTGTTTTTT
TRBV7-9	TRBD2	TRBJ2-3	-	CASRRLTSGRWLDTQYF	TGTGCCAGCAGGCGACTGACTAGCGGGAGGTGGTTAGATACGCAGTATTTT
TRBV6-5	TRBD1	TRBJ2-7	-	CASSPVPGQGGEQYF	TGTGCCAGCAGTCCGGTCCCGGGACAGGGGGGCGAGCAGTACTTC
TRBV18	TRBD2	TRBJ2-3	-	CASSQRIAGGGTDTQYF	TGTGCCAGCTCACAACGGATAGCGGGAGGTGGCACAGATACGCAGTATTTT
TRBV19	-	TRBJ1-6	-	CASSIGPSGDSPLHF	TGTGCCAGTAGTATAGGTCCCTCCGGGGATTCACCCCTCCACTTT
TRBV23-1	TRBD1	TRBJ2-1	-	CASKRHRGINEQFF	TGCGCCAGCAAAAGACACAGGGGCATCAATGAGCAGTTCTTC
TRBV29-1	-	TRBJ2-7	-	CSVARKDEQYF	TGCAGCGTTGCGCGGAAGGACGAGCAGTACTTC
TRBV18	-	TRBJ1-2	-	CASSPADILGYTF	TGTGCCAGCTCACCAGCAGACATCCTTGGCTACACCTTC
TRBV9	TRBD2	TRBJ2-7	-	CASSVAGGHYEQYF	TGTGCCAGCAGCGTGGCGGGGGGGCACTACGAGCAGTACTTC
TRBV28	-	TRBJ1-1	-	CASSVPGPRNTEAFF	TGTGCCAGCAGTGTCCCCGGGCCCAGGAACACTGAAGCTTTCTTT
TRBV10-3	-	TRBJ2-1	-	CAISVYERGEQFF	TGTGCCATCAGTGTTTATGAGAGGGGTGAGCAGTTCTTC
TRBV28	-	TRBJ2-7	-	CASRLRGAANSYEQYF	TGTGCCAGCAGGCTCAGGGGGGCCGCCAATTCCTACGAGCAGTACTTC
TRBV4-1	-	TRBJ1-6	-	CASSQEAWGARVNSPLHF	TGCGCCAGCAGCCAAGAAGCCTGGGGGGCCAGGGTAAATTCACCCCTCCACTTT
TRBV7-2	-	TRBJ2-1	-	CASSLGGTRGNEQFF	TGTGCCAGCAGCTTAGGGGGTACCCGGGGCAATGAGCAGTTCTTC
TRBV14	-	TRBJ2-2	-	CASSQRWTGELFF	TGTGCCAGCAGCCAACGATGGACCGGGGAGCTGTTTTTT
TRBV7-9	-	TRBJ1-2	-	CASSTGTVYGYTF	TGTGCCAGCAGTACCGGGACTGTATATGGCTACACCTTC
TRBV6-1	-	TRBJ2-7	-	CASSRDSSSYEQYF	TGTGCCAGCAGTAGGGACTCCAGCTCCTACGAGCAGTACTTC
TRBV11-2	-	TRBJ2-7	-	CASSPSLVTSTYEQYF	TGTGCCAGCAGCCCTAGCCTGGTGACCTCCACCTACGAGCAGTACTTC
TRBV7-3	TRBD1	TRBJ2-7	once	CASSSPGGQQYF	TGTGCCAGCAGCTCCCCAGGGGGCCAGCAGTACTTC
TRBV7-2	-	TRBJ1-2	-	CASSLVGAGTREGYTF	TGTGCCAGCAGCTTAGTCGGGGCAGGGACTAGGGAGGGCTACACCTTC
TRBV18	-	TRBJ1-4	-	CASSRTEATNEKLFF	TGTGCCAGCTCTCGGACGGAAGCAACTAATGAAAAACTGTTTTTT